Below are 17 T cell receptor beta chains sequenced from a single sample in a study of cytomegalovirus exposure and HLA in healthy donors. The PCR ran on 60 Vbeta and 13 Jbeta primers. Profiling relied on immunoSEQ multiplex PCR, and the TCRdb table lists in-frame clones only, not all of them. The repertoire consists of approximately 170,000 clones, with approximately 84% occurring once and the leading ten covering 1% to 1.5%. Sequenced input: PBMCs. The receptors here all came from a man between 45 and 60 years old in good health and CMV-seropositive.

The chain combines TRBV5-1 with TRBJ1-1, with 9 positions matching TRBD1. Losses at the gene ends were 3 bases for V and 1 base for J; bases not matched to a gene: 1. This CDR3 has 14 amino acids. Looked up from germline, CDR1 is SGHRS and CDR2 is YFSETQ. The CDR3 DNA is TGCGCCAGCAGCTCGGGACAGGGGAACACTGAAGCTTTCTTT. Its translation: CASSSGQGNTEAFF.

This clone was observed a handful of times. The chain combines TRBV2 with TRBJ2-7; TRBD2 aligns across 8 bases. This CDR3 region has 14 residues. The V segment lost 1 base and the J segment 3 bases; nucleotides outside the gene matches: 2. Germline values: CDR1 SNHLY, CDR2 FYNNEI. In DNA form, the CDR3 reads TGTGCCAGCAGTGAAGGACTAGCGTACTACGAGCAGTACTTC. Translating it yields CASSEGLAYYEQYF. The complete variable domain, with remaining parts taken from reference TRBV2 and TRBJ2-7, reads EPEVTQTPSHQVTQMGQEVILRCVPISNHLYFYWYRQILGQKVEFLVSFYNNEISEKSEIFDDQFSVERPDGSNFTLKIRSTKLEDSAMYFCASSEGLAYYEQYFGPGTRLTVT.

There are a few counts of this clone. This chain joins TRBV6-5 and TRBJ2-6; tentative D call: TRBD1 (5 bases). The germline V and J ends were trimmed by 8 bases and 0 bases, with 11 bases remaining between them. The germline V gene has CDR1 MNHEY and CDR2 SVGAGI. This CDR3 is 15 amino acids long. Written as DNA, the CDR3 is TGTGCCAGCCAACAGGTGCACTCTGGGGCCAACGTCCTGACTTTC. Translating it yields CASQQVHSGANVLTF.

Only a few counts were recorded for this clone. The V and J genes are TRBV9 and TRBJ2-7; tentatively, D is TRBD2 (6 bases). The CDR3 totals 14 residues. Germline V gene lookup returns CDR1 SGDLS and CDR2 YYNGEE. Trimming took 6 bases from V and 0 from J, leaving 13 bases between them. The CDR3 protein is CASTPGLHSYEQYF. The CDR3 bases are TGTGCCAGCACCCCGGGACTCCACTCCTACGAGCAGTACTTC.

This clone has just a few counts. The genes are TRBV2 and TRBJ1-1; 7 positions agree with TRBD1. The CDR3 is 15 amino acids. Trimming removed 6 bases from V and 4 bases from J; junction bases left unmatched: 11. Germline CDR1 is SNHLY and CDR2 is FYNNEI. CDR3 in DNA: TGTGCCAGCAGCCTGTCGACAGGGCGGGGCACTGAAGCTTTCTTT. It translates to CASSLSTGRGTEAFF.

V usage is TRBV28 and J usage is TRBJ1-5; a possible D gene is TRBD1 (6 bases). The CDR3 spans 18 residues. The ends were cut back, 3 bases at V and 5 bases at J, with 23 bases in the middle. The germline V gene has CDR1 MDHEN and CDR2 SYDVKM. DNA for the CDR3: TGTGCCAGCAGTTTTTCCTTTGGGACAACGGGGTTCGATCAGCCCCAGCATTTT. It encodes CASSFSFGTTGFDQPQHF.

The chain recombines TRBV9 with TRBJ2-3; D ambiguous. Trimming removed 0 bases from V and 0 bases from J, with 11 bases in between. CDR1 is SGDLS and CDR2 is YYNGEE in the germline V gene. CDR3 length equals 16 residues. Written as DNA, the CDR3 is TGTGCCAGCAGCGTAGCTCCCCAGGCTAGCACAGATACGCAGTATTTT. Translated: CASSVAPQASTDTQYF.

The genes are TRBV18 and TRBJ2-7, with D possibly being TRBD2 (6 bases). Germline V gene data show CDR1 as KGHSH and CDR2 as LQKENI. Trimming shortened V by 5 bases and J by 3 bases, and 20 bases separated the two germline ends. The CDR3 spans 16 residues. In DNA, the CDR3 is TGTGCCAGCTCATCACTGCCTCGGAGGGCCTTCTACGAGCAGTACTTC. Translating gives CASSSLPRRAFYEQYF.

V is TRBV28 and J is TRBJ1-2; tentative D call: TRBD1 (5 bases). The CDR3 is 14 amino acids. Germline lookup yields CDR1 MDHEN and CDR2 SYDVKM. V lost 6 bases to trimming and J lost 7 bases, with 18 bases between them. The CDR3 is CASRLGGGSGGYTF. CDR3 coding DNA: TGTGCCAGCAGGCTCGGGGGGGGTTCGGGTGGCTACACCTTC.

The V and J genes are TRBV7-8 and TRBJ1-1; a possible D gene is TRBD1 (6 bases). The V gene's germline CDR1 is SGHVS and CDR2 FQNEAQ. V shed 6 bases and J shed 5 bases, with 19 bases lying between them. This CDR3 comprises 15 residues. Here the CDR3 reads CASSPNRDFGTEAFF. CDR3 DNA sequence: TGTGCCAGCAGTCCCAACAGGGATTTCGGGACTGAAGCTTTCTTT.

This chain uses TRBV27 with TRBJ2-5; 8 nucleotides match TRBD2. Germline V gene data show CDR1 as MNHEY and CDR2 as SMNVEV (reference sequence). V lost 6 bases and J lost 5; bases outside the gene matches: 11. CDR3 size: 15 residues. The CDR3 sequence: CASSRRGLEGETQYF. CDR3 in DNA: TGTGCCAGCAGCCGTCGGGGACTAGAGGGGGAGACCCAGTACTTC.

The gene calls are TRBV27 and TRBJ2-5; 8 bases map to TRBD2. Per the germline V gene, CDR1 is MNHEY and CDR2 is SMNVEV (reference sequence). The CDR3 covers 15 residues. V gave up 4 bases and J gave up 0 bases; unmatched junction bases: 4. CDR3 DNA: TGTGCCAGCAGTTGGGGACTAGGGTACCAAGAGACCCAGTACTTC. Encoded protein: CASSWGLGYQETQYF.

Written as DNA, the CDR3 is TGTGCCAGTAGTTCGATGGGACTAGCGGGAGGAAAGGGACAGATCAATGAGCAGTTCTTC. Translating gives CASSSMGLAGGKGQINEQFF. The chain joins TRBV19 to TRBJ2-1; TRBD2 aligns across 15 bases. Germline CDR1 reads LNHDA; CDR2 reads SQIVND (reference sequence). Trimming removed 5 bases from V and 6 bases from J; junction bases left unmatched: 17. This CDR3 is built from 20 residues.

This chain links TRBV27 with TRBJ2-7; possible D gene TRBD2, 6 bases. Trimming stripped 6 bases from V and 0 bases from J, with 15 bases between. Germline CDR1 MNHEY, CDR2 SMNVEV (reference sequence). The CDR3 has 15 residues. This chain's CDR3 is CASSLYAGSSYEQYF. The CDR3 DNA reads TGTGCCAGCAGCTTGTATGCCGGGAGCTCCTACGAGCAGTACTTC.

This clone was counted between two and nine times. The V gene is TRBV28, the J gene TRBJ2-6; D remains unclear. The CDR3 is made up of 14 amino acids. V lost 7 bases, J lost 1 base, and 8 bases lay in between. The germline CDR1 and CDR2 sequences are MDHEN and SYDVKM. The CDR3 sequence: CASTPRSGANVLTF. The DNA of the CDR3 is TGTGCCAGCACCCCCCGTTCTGGGGCCAACGTCCTGACTTTC.

The chain is built from TRBV7-6 and TRBJ1-4; 7 bases align to TRBD1. The CDR3 has 14 residues. The V segment lost 0 bases and the J segment 6 bases; nucleotides outside the gene matches: 1. Germline V gene lookup returns CDR1 SGHVS and CDR2 FNYEAQ. CDR3 in DNA: TGTGCCAGCAGCTTAGCAGGGGGCGATGAAAAACTGTTTTTT. This gives the protein CASSLAGGDEKLFF. The whole variable domain, filled in from reference TRBV7-6 and TRBJ1-4, reads GAGVSQSPRYKVTKRGQDVALRCDPISGHVSLYWYRQALGQGPEFLTYFNYEAQQDKSGLPNDRFSAERPEGSISTLTIQRTEQRDSAMYRCASSLAGGDEKLFFGSGTQLSVL.

As to this clone: The same CDR3 also results from other DNA sequences found in this sample. V is TRBV7-2 and J is TRBJ2-5; a weak D match, TRBD1 (5 bases). The length of the CDR3 is 13 residues. Trimming took off 3 bases at V and 4 bases at J, with 9 bases between the two ends. Germline V gives CDR1 SGHTA, CDR2 FQGNSA. CDR3 DNA: TGTGCCAGCAGCTTTCAGGGTCGAGAGACCCAGTACTTC. Protein product: CASSFQGRETQYF.